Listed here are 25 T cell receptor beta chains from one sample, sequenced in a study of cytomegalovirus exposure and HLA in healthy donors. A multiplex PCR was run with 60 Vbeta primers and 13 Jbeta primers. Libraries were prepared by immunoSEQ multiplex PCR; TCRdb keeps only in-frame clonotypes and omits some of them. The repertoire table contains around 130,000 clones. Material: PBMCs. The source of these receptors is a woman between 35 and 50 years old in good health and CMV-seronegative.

DNA of the CDR3: TGTGCCAGCAGCGTAGATTTGGAGGGCTACGAGCAGTACTTC. Protein sequence: CASSVDLEGYEQYF. The genes are TRBV9 and TRBJ2-7; a possible D gene is TRBD2 (6 bases). Germline CDR1 is SGDLS and CDR2 is YYNGEE. The CDR3 has 14 residues. Trimming pared 0 bases from V and 3 bases from J, leaving 10 bases between.

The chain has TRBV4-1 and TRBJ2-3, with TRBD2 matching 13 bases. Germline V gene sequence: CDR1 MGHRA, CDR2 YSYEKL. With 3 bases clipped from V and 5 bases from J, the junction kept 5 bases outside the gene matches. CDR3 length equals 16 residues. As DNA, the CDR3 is TGCGCCAGCAGCCACACTAGCGGGGGGGCGGTAGATACGCAGTATTTT. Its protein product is CASSHTSGGAVDTQYF.

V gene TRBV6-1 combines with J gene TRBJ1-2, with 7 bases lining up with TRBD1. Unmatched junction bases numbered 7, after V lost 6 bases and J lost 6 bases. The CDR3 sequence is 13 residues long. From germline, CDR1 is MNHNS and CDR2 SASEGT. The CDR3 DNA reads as TGTGCCAGCAGAATGACAGGGCAGGATGGCTACACCTTC. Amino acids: CASRMTGQDGYTF.

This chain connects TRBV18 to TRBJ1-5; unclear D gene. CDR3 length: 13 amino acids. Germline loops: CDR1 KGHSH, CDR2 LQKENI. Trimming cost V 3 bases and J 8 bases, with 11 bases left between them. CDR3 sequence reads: CASSPSRLEPQHF. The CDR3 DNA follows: TGTGCCAGCTCACCCTCCCGACTCGAGCCCCAGCATTTT.

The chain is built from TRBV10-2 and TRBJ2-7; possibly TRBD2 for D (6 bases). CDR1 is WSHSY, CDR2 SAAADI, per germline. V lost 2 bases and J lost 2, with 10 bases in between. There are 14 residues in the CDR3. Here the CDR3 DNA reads TGCGCCAGCAGTGAGAGGCGGGATCCCTACGAGCAGTACTTC. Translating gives CASSERRDPYEQYF.

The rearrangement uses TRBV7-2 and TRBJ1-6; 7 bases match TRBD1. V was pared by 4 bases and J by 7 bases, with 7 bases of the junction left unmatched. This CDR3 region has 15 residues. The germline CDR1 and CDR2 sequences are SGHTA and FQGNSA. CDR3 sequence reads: CASSSTGTVNSPLHF. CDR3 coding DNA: TGTGCCAGCAGCTCGACAGGGACCGTAAATTCACCCCTCCACTTT. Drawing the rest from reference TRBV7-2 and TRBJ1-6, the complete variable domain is GAGVSQSPSNKVTEKGKDVELRCDPISGHTALYWYRQSLGQGLEFLIYFQGNSAPDKSGLPSDRFSAERTGGSVSTLTIQRTQQEDSAVYLCASSSTGTVNSPLHFGNGTRLTVT.

The CDR3 sequence is CASSSPLSSNQPQHF. For the CDR3, the DNA is TGTGCCAGCAGTTCTCCTCTCTCTAGCAATCAGCCCCAGCATTTT. The chain employs TRBV28 and TRBJ1-5; D not certain. Looked up from germline, CDR1 is MDHEN and CDR2 is SYDVKM. Trimming cost V 4 bases and J 0 bases, with 10 bases left between them. The CDR3 runs 15 residues.

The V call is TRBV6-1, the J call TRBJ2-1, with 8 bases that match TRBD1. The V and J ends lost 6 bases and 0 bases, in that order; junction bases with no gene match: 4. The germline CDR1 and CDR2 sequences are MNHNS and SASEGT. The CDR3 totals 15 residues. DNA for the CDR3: TGTGCCAGCAGCCCTACAGGGGGCTCCTACAATGAGCAGTTCTTC. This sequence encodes CASSPTGGSYNEQFF.

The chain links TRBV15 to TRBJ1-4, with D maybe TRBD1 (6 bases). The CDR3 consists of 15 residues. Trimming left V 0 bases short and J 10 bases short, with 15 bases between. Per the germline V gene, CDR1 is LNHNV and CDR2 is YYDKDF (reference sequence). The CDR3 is CATSRDARGMAKLFF. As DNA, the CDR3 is TGTGCCACCAGCAGAGATGCTAGGGGGATGGCAAAACTGTTTTTT.

The DNA for the CDR3 is TGTGCCAGCAGCTTAGAAGGGCAGGGGACTGAAGCTTTCTTT. It specifies CASSLEGQGTEAFF. The V and J genes are TRBV7-2 and TRBJ1-1; D is possibly TRBD1 (6 bases). The V gene's germline CDR1 is SGHTA and CDR2 FQGNSA. The CDR3 sequence is 14 residues long. Trimming left V 1 base short and J 5 bases short, with 11 bases between. Full variable domain (remainder filled in from reference TRBV7-2 and TRBJ1-1): GAGVSQSPSNKVTEKGKDVELRCDPISGHTALYWYRQSLGQGLEFLIYFQGNSAPDKSGLPSDRFSAERTGGSVSTLTIQRTQQEDSAVYLCASSLEGQGTEAFFGQGTRLTVV.

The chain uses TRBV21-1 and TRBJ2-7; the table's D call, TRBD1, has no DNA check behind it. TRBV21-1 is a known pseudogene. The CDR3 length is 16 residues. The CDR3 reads CASSKEAGTGGDEQYV. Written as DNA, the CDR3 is TGTGCCAGCAGCAAAGAGGCAGGGACAGGGGGCGACGAGCAGTACGTC.

The CDR3 sequence is CASSLGRAQPQHF. In DNA, the CDR3 is TGTGCCAGCAGCTTGGGCAGGGCTCAGCCCCAGCATTTT. V and J are TRBV7-2 and TRBJ1-5; D perhaps matches TRBD1 (5 bases). There are 13 residues in the CDR3. V shed 3 bases and J shed 6 bases, with 9 bases lying between them. The germline CDR1 and CDR2 sequences are SGHTA and FQGNSA. Filled out from reference TRBV7-2 and TRBJ1-5, the complete variable domain reads GAGVSQSPSNKVTEKGKDVELRCDPISGHTALYWYRQSLGQGLEFLIYFQGNSAPDKSGLPSDRFSAERTGGSVSTLTIQRTQQEDSAVYLCASSLGRAQPQHFGDGTRLSIL.

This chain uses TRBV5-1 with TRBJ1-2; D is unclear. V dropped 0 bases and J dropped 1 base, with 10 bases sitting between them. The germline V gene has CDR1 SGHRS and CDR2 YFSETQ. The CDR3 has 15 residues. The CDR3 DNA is TGCGCCAGCAGCTTGGACGGACTCTATAACTATGGCTACACCTTC. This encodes CASSLDGLYNYGYTF.

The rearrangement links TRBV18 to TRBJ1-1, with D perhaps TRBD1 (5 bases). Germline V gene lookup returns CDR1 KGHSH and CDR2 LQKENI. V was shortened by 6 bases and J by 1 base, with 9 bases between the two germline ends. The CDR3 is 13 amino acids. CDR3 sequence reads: CASSRGQNTEAFF. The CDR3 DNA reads TGTGCCAGCTCGCGCGGACAGAACACTGAAGCTTTCTTT.

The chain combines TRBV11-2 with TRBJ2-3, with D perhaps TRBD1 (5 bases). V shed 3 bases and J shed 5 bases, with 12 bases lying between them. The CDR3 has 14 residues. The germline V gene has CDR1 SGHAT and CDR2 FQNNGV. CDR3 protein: CASSFRVVGDTQYF. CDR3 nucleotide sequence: TGTGCCAGCAGCTTCAGGGTAGTAGGAGATACGCAGTATTTT.

CDR3 coding DNA: TGTGCCAGCAGCGTTACCCCAGGGTCGGGTGGCTACACCTTC. Its translation: CASSVTPGSGGYTF. The chain combines TRBV9 with TRBJ1-2; maybe TRBD1 (5 bases). The germline CDR1 and CDR2 sequences are SGDLS and YYNGEE. V shed 2 bases and J shed 7 bases, with 15 bases lying between them. There are 14 residues in the CDR3. The full variable domain, with the rest looked up from reference TRBV9 and TRBJ1-2, is DSGVTQTPKHLITATGQRVTLRCSPRSGDLSVYWYQQSLDQGLQFLIQYYNGEERAKGNILERFSAQQFPDLHSELNLSSLELGDSALYFCASSVTPGSGGYTFGSGTRLTVV.

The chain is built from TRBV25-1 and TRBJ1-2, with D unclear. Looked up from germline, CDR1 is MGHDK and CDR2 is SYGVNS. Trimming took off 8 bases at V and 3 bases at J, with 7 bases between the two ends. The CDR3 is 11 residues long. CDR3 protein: CASRQDYGYTF. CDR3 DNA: TGTGCCAGCCGCCAGGACTATGGCTACACCTTC.

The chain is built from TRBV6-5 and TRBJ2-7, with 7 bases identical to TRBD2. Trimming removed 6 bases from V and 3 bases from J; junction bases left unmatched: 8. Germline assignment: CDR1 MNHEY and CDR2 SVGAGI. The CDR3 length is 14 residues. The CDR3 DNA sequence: TGTGCCAGCAGAGAAAGAAGCGGGGACTACGAGCAGTACTTC. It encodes CASRERSGDYEQYF.

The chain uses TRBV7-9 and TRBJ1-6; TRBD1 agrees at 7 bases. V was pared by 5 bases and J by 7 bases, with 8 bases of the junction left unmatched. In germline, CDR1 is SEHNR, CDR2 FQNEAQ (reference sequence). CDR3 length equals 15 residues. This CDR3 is CASSAWDRQNSPLHF. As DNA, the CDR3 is TGTGCCAGCAGCGCGTGGGACAGACAGAATTCACCCCTCCACTTT.

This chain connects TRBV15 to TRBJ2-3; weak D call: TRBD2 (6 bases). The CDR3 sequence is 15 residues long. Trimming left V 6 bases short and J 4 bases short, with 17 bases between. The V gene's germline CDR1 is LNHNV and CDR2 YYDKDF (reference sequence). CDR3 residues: CATSLSRGRSDTQYF. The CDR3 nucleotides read TGTGCCACCAGTCTGTCTCGGGGGAGGTCAGATACGCAGTATTTT.

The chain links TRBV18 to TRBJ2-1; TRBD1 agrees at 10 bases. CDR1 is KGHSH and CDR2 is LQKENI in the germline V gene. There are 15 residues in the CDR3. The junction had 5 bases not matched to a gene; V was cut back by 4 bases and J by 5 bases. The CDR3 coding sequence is TGTGCCAGCTCACAGGGACAGGGGTCCAACAATGAGCAGTTCTTC. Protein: CASSQGQGSNNEQFF.

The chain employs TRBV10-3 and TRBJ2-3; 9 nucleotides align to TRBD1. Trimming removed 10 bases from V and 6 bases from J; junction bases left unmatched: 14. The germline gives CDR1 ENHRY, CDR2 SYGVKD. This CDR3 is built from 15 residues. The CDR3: CATGNPGQGGDTQYF. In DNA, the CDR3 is TGTGCCACAGGAAATCCGGGACAGGGAGGCGATACGCAGTATTTT.

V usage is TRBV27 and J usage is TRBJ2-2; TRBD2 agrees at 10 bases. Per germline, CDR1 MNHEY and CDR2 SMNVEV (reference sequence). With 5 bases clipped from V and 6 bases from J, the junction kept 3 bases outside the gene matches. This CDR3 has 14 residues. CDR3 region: CASSPGLAAGELFF. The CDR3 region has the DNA TGTGCCAGCAGTCCCGGACTAGCGGCCGGGGAGCTGTTTTTT.

Here the CDR3 DNA reads TGTGCCAGCACCTGGACAGGCTCTGGAAACACCATATATTTT. It encodes CASTWTGSGNTIYF. The chain uses TRBV28 and TRBJ1-3; 7 nucleotides line up with TRBD1. This CDR3 has 14 residues. The V and J ends lost 7 bases and 0 bases, in that order; junction bases with no gene match: 3. The V gene's germline CDR1 is MDHEN and CDR2 SYDVKM. The full variable domain, its missing parts supplied by reference TRBV28 and TRBJ1-3, is DVKVTQSSRYLVKRTGEKVFLECVQDMDHENMFWYRQDPGLGLRLIYFSYDVKMKEKGDIPEGYSVSREKKERFSLILESASTNQTSMYLCASTWTGSGNTIYFGEGSWLTVV.

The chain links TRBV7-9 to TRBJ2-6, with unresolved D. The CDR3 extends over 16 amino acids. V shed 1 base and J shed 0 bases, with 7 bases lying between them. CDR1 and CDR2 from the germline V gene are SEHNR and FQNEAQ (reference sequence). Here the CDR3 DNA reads TGTGCCAGCAGCTTAGTAATAGTCTCTGGGGCCAACGTCCTGACTTTC. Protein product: CASSLVIVSGANVLTF.